This TCR beta chain was recorded in a study of regulatory T cells in long-lasting Graves disease. Overall study findings and caveats: TRBV28 was favored in persistent disease, as were TRBJ1-2 and TRBJ2-5.

This clonotype was seen a handful of times. As yet, its antigen is unknown. Germline-derived CDR1 and CDR2 are GTSNPN and SVGIG (reference sequence). The length of the CDR3 is 14 residues. V was pared by 2 bases and J by 7 bases, with 14 bases between. Both iRepertoire HTBI primers and Arm-PCR of CDR3 regions were used to build the TCR beta libraries. TCRdb ran MiXCR on the multiplex PCR reads and lists one entry per CDR3 protein. The sample contains around 430,000 distinct CDR3 sequences, 20% to 25% of which appear only once. The time point was: persistent/refractory GD, antithyroid drugs over 5 years with positive TRAb. Extracted PBMC RNA gave rise to the TCR library.

Sequencing used peripheral blood mononuclear cells (PBMCs), obtained when the disease was refractory, from a patient treated with antithyroid drugs. This chain links TRBV30 with TRBJ1-4; D gene uncertain. This TCR derives from a female donor with Graves disease. The CDR3 sequence: CAWSNTPRREKLFF. DNA for the CDR3: TGTGCCTGGAGTAACACACCCCGTCGTGAAAAACTGTTTTTT.